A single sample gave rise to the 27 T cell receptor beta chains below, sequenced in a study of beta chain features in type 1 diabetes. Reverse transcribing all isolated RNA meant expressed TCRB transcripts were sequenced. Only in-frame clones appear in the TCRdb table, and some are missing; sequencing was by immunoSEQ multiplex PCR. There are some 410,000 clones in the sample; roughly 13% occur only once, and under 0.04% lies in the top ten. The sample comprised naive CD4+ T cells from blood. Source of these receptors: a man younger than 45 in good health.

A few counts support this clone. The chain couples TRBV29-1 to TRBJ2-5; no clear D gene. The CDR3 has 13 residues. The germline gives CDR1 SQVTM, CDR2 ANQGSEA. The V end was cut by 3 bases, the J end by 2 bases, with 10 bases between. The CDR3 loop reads CSVEVWVQETQYF. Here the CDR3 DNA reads TGCAGCGTTGAGGTCTGGGTTCAAGAGACCCAGTACTTC.

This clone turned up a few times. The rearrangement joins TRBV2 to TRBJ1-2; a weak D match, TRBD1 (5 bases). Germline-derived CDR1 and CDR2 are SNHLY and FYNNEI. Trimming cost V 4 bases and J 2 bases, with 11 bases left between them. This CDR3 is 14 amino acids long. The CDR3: CASSGSTANYGYTF. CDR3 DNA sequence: TGTGCCAGCAGTGGCTCGACAGCGAACTATGGCTACACCTTC.

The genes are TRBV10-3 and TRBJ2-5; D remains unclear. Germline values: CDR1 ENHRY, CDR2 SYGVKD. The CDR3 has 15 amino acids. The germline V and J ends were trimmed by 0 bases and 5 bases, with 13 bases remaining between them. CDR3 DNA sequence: TGTGCCATCAGTGAGTCTGGTTTAGGTCTCGAGACCCAGTACTTC. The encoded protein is CAISESGLGLETQYF.

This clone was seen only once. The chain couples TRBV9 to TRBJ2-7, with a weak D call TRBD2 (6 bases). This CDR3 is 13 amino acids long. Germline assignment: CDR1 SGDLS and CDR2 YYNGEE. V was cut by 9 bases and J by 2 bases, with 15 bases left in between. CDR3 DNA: TGTGCCACAGGTGAGCGGGCAGCCTACGAGCAGTACGTC. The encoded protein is CATGERAAYEQYV.

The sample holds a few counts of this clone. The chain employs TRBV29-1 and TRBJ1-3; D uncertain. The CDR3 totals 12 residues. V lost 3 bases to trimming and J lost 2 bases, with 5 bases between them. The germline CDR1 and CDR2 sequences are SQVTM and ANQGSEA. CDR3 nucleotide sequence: TGCAGCGTTGAGGCAGCTGGAAACACCATATATTTT. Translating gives CSVEAAGNTIYF.

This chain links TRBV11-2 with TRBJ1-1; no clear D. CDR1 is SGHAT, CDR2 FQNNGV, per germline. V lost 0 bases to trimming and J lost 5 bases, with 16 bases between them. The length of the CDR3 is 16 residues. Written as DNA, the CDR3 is TGTGCCAGCAGCTTAGACCTTCTGGTCGGGAGGACTGAAGCTTTCTTT. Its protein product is CASSLDLLVGRTEAFF.

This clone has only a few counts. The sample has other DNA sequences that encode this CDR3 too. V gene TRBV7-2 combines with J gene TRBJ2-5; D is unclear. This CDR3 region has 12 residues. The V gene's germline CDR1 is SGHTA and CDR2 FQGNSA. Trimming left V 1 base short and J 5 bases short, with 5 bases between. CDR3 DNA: TGTGCCAGCAGCTTAGGAACGGAGACCCAGTACTTC. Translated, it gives CASSLGTETQYF.

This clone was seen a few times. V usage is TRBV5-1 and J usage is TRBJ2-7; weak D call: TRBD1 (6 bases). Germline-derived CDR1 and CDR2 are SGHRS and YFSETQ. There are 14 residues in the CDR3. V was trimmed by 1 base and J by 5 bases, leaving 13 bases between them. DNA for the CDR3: TGCGCCAGCAGCTTGACAGGGCCGCGGAACGAGCAGTACTTC. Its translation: CASSLTGPRNEQYF.

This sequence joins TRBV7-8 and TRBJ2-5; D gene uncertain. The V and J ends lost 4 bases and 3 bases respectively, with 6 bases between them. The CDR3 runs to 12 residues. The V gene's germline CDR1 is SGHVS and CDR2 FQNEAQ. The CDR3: CASSSAKETQYF. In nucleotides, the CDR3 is TGTGCCAGCAGCTCTGCCAAAGAGACCCAGTACTTC.

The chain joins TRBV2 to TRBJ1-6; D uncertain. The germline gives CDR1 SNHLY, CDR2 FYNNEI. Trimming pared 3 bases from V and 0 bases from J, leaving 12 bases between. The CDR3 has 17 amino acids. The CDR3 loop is CASSDPRASSYNSPLHF. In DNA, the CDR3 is TGTGCCAGCAGTGACCCACGAGCAAGCTCCTATAATTCACCCCTCCACTTT.

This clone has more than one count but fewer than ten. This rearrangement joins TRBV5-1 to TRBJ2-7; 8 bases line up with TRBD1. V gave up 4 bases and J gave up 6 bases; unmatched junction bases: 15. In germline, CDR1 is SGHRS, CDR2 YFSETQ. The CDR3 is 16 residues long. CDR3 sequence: CASSLGQGRPLGEQYF. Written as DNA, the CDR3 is TGCGCCAGCAGCCTAGGACAGGGAAGACCGCTGGGCGAGCAGTACTTC.

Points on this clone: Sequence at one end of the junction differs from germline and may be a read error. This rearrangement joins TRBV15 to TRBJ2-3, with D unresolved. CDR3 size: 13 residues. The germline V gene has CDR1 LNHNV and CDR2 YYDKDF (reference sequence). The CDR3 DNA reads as TGTGCCACCAGCGGATTCGGCACAAATACGCAGTATTTT. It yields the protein CATSGFGTNTQYF.

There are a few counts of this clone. Here the CDR3 DNA reads TGTGCCAGCAGCAAAAGACACACAGATACGCAGTATTTT. Translation gives CASSKRHTDTQYF. This sequence joins TRBV7-9 and TRBJ2-3, with no clear D. Germline-derived CDR1 and CDR2 are SEHNR and FQNEAQ (reference sequence). Deletions cut 5 bases from V and 2 bases from J, with 8 bases between. This CDR3 is 13 amino acids long. The whole variable domain, filled in from reference TRBV7-9 and TRBJ2-3, reads DTGVSQNPRHKITKRGQNVTFRCDPISEHNRLYWYRQTLGQGPEFLTYFQNEAQLEKSRLLSDRFSAERPKGSFSTLEIQRTEQGDSAMYLCASSKRHTDTQYFGPGTRLTVL.

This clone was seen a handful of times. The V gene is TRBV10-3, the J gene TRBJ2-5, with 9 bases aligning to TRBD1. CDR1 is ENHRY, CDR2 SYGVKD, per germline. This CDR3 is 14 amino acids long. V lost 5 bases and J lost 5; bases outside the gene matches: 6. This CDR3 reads CAISPGQGLETQYF. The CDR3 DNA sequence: TGTGCCATCAGTCCGGGACAGGGTCTGGAGACCCAGTACTTC.

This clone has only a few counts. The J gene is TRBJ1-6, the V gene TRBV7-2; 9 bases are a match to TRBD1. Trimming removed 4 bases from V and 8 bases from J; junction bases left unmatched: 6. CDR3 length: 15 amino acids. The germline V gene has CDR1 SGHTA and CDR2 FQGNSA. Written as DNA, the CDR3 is TGTGCCAGCAGCTCAGGACAGGGGACTTATTCACCCCTCCACTTT. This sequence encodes CASSSGQGTYSPLHF.

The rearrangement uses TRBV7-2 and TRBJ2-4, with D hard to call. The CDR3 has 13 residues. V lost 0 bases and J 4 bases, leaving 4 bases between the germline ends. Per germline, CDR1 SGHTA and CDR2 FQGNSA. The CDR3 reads CASSLAMKNIQYF. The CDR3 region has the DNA TGTGCCAGCAGCTTAGCGATGAAAAACATTCAGTACTTC.

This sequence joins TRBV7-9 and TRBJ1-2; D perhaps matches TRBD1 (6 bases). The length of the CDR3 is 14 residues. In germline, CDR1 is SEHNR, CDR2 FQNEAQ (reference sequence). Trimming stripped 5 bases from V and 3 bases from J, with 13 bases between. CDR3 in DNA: TGTGCCAGCAGCGGAGGACAGCCCTACTATGGCTACACCTTC. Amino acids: CASSGGQPYYGYTF.

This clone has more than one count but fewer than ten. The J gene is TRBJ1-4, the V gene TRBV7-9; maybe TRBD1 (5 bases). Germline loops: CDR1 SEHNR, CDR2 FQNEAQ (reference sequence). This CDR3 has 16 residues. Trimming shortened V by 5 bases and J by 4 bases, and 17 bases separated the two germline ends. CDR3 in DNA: TGTGCCAGCAGCCTACGCCTTGCGGGGGATAATGAAAAACTGTTTTTT. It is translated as CASSLRLAGDNEKLFF.

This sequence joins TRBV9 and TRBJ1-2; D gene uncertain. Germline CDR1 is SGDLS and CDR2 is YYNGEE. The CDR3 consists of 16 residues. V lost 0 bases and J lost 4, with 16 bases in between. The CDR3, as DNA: TGTGCCAGCAGCGTAGCTTCCGCCTTGTCCGCCTATGGCTACACCTTC. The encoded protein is CASSVASALSAYGYTF.

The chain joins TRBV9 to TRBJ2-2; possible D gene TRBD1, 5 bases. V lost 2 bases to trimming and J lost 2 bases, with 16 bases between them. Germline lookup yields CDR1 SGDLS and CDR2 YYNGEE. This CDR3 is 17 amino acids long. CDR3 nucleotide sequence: TGTGCCAGCAGCGTTCACCCGGCAGGGCTAAACACCGGGGAGCTGTTTTTT. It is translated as CASSVHPAGLNTGELFF. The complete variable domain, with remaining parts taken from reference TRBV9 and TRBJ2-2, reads DSGVTQTPKHLITATGQRVTLRCSPRSGDLSVYWYQQSLDQGLQFLIQYYNGEERAKGNILERFSAQQFPDLHSELNLSSLELGDSALYFCASSVHPAGLNTGELFFGEGSRLTVL.

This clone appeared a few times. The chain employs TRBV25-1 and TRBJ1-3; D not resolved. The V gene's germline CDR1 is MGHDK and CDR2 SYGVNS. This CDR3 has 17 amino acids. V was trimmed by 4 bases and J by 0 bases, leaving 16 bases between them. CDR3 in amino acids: CASSAHTGLSSGNTIYF. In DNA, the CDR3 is TGTGCCAGCAGTGCACATACCGGGCTGAGCTCTGGAAACACCATATATTTT. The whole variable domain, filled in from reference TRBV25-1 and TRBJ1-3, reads EADIYQTPRYLVIGTGKKITLECSQTMGHDKMYWYQQDPGMELHLIHYSYGVNSTEKGDLSSESTVSRIRTEHFPLTLESARPSHTSQYLCASSAHTGLSSGNTIYFGEGSWLTVV.

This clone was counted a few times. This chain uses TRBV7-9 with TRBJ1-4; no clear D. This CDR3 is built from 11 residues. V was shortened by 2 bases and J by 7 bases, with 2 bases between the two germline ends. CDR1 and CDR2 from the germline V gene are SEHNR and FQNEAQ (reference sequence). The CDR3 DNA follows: TGTGCCAGCAGCTTATTTGAAAAACTGTTTTTT. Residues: CASSLFEKLFF. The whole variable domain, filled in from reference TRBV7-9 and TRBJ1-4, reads DTGVSQNPRHKITKRGQNVTFRCDPISEHNRLYWYRQTLGQGPEFLTYFQNEAQLEKSRLLSDRFSAERPKGSFSTLEIQRTEQGDSAMYLCASSLFEKLFFGSGTQLSVL.

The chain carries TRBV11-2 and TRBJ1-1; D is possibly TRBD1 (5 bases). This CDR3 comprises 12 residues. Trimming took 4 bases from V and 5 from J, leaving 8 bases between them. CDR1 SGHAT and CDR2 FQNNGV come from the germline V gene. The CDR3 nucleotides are TGTGCCAGCAGCTCCAGGGTGACTGAAGCTTTCTTT. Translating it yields CASSSRVTEAFF.

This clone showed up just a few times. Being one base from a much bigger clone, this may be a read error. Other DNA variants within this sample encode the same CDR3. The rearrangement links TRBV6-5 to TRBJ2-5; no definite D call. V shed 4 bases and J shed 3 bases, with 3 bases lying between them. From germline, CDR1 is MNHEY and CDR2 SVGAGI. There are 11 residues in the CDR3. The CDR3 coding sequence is TGTGCCAGCAGTTTGGAAGAGACCCAGTACTTC. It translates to CASSLEETQYF.

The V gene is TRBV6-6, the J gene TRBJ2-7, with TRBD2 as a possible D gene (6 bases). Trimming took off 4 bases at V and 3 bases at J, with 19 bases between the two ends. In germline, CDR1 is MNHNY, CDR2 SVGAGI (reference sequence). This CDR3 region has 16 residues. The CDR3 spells CASSSKVQVRGYEQYF. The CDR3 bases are TGTGCCAGCAGTTCTAAGGTCCAGGTGCGGGGCTACGAGCAGTACTTC.

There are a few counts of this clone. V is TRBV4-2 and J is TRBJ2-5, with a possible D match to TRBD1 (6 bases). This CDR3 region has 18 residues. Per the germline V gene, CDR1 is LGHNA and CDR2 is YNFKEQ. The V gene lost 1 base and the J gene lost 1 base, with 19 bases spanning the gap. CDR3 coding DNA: TGTGCCAGCAGCCAAGGAGAGTTTGGGGGACACATCCAAGAGACCCAGTACTTC. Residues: CASSQGEFGGHIQETQYF.

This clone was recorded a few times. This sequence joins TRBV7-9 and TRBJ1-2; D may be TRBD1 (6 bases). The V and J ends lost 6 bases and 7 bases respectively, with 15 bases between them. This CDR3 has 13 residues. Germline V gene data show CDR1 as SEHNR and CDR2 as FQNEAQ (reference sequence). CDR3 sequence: CASSPDRNIGYTF. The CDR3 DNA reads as TGTGCCAGCAGTCCTGACAGGAACATTGGCTACACCTTC. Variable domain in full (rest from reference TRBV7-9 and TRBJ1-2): DTGVSQNPRHKITKRGQNVTFRCDPISEHNRLYWYRQTLGQGPEFLTYFQNEAQLEKSRLLSDRFSAERPKGSFSTLEIQRTEQGDSAMYLCASSPDRNIGYTFGSGTRLTVV.